Shown below are 19 T cell receptor beta chains from a single sample sequenced in a study of blood T cell repertoires in COVID-19. Sequenced by immunoSEQ multiplex PCR; TCRdb stores in-frame clones only, minus some. There are over 120,000 clones in the sample; more than 80% occur only once, and around 4.2% lies in the top ten. Source material: PBMCs or T cells enriched from blood (not recorded which). The receptors come from a man in his forties or fifties who had recovered from COVID-19.

This clone showed up just once. The DNA of the CDR3 is TGTGCCAGCAGCCAAGAGGGGCGCGCTGGCTACACCTTC. It is translated as CASSQEGRAGYTF. The chain couples TRBV3-1 (or the pseudogene TRBV3-2) to TRBJ1-2; D perhaps matches TRBD1 (5 bases). Germline V gene data show CDR1 as LGHDT and CDR2 as YNNKEL (reference sequence). CDR3 size: 13 residues. Trimming shortened V by 0 bases and J by 7 bases, and 9 bases separated the two germline ends.

The gene calls are TRBV30 and TRBJ1-2, with no clear D. With 4 bases removed from V and 6 bases from J, the gap between germline ends came to 12 bases. Germline CDR1 reads GTSNPN; CDR2 reads SVGIG (reference sequence). The CDR3 runs 12 residues. CDR3 protein: CAWKISPDGYTF. CDR3 DNA: TGTGCCTGGAAAATAAGCCCCGATGGCTACACCTTC.

The V call is TRBV4-3, the J call TRBJ2-7; D may be TRBD2 (5 bases). The CDR3 runs 16 residues. In germline, CDR1 is LGHNA, CDR2 YSLEER. With 0 bases removed from V and 2 bases from J, the gap between germline ends came to 14 bases. DNA of the CDR3: TGCGCCAGCAGCCAAGATATCCGGGGTTACCCCTACGAGCAGTACTTC. Translation gives CASSQDIRGYPYEQYF.

The genes are TRBV19 and TRBJ2-1; 9 positions agree with TRBD2. The J segment lost 2 bases and the V segment lost 4 bases, leaving 9 bases of the junction unmatched. The CDR3 sequence is 17 residues long. Germline-derived CDR1 and CDR2 are LNHDA and SQIVND (reference sequence). CDR3 sequence reads: CASSTPPEREAYNEQFF. DNA for the CDR3: TGTGCCAGTAGTACCCCTCCTGAGCGGGAGGCCTACAATGAGCAGTTCTTC.

The chain joins TRBV7-8 to TRBJ1-1; D call uncertain. Per the germline V gene, CDR1 is SGHVS and CDR2 is FQNEAQ. The CDR3 totals 13 residues. V lost 1 base and J 4 bases, leaving 7 bases between the germline ends. The CDR3 region is CASSLVLTTEAFF. In DNA, the CDR3 is TGTGCCAGCAGCTTAGTACTTACCACTGAAGCTTTCTTT.

This clone was recorded once. The chain's CDR3 is CASSYDGTYNEQFF. CDR3 DNA sequence: TGTGCCAGCAGTTACGACGGGACTTACAATGAGCAGTTCTTC. The chain is built from TRBV6-5 and TRBJ2-1, with D perhaps TRBD2 (6 bases). V shed 2 bases and J shed 4 bases, with 9 bases lying between them. Germline CDR1 and CDR2: MNHEY and SVGAGI. This CDR3 contains 14 residues.

This chain joins TRBV27 and TRBJ2-1; D is uncertain. The CDR3 is made up of 13 amino acids. Germline CDR1 is MNHEY and CDR2 is SMNVEV (reference sequence). V gave up 2 bases and J gave up 3 bases, with 5 bases separating them. The CDR3 is CASSLDIYNEQFF. The CDR3 DNA sequence: TGTGCCAGCAGTTTAGACATCTACAATGAGCAGTTCTTC.

The V gene is TRBV7-9, the J gene TRBJ2-1, with 10 bases matching TRBD2. Per the germline V gene, CDR1 is SEHNR and CDR2 is FQNEAQ (reference sequence). The CDR3 runs to 14 residues. Unmatched junction bases numbered 3, after V lost 1 base and J lost 9 bases. The CDR3 spells CASSLGLAGAEQFF. CDR3 DNA: TGTGCCAGCAGCTTAGGGCTAGCGGGAGCTGAGCAGTTCTTC.

This clone was found once. This chain links TRBV28 with TRBJ2-1, with 13 bases fitting TRBD2. The trim removed 5 bases at V and 12 bases at J, leaving 13 bases unmatched. The CDR3 loop spans 16 amino acids. Germline V gene data show CDR1 as MDHEN and CDR2 as SYDVKM. The chain's CDR3 is CASSPWTSGSFRGQFF. The CDR3 DNA reads TGTGCCAGCAGTCCTTGGACTAGCGGGAGCTTCCGGGGGCAGTTCTTC.

This rearrangement joins TRBV5-1 to TRBJ1-1; 9 bases agree with TRBD1. This CDR3 is built from 17 residues. From germline, CDR1 is SGHRS and CDR2 YFSETQ. Trimming took 0 bases from V and 2 from J; bases not matched to a gene: 8. CDR3 amino acids: CASSLATGGVGNTEAFF. The CDR3 DNA reads as TGCGCCAGCAGCTTGGCCACAGGGGGCGTGGGAAACACTGAAGCTTTCTTT.

The chain is built from TRBV4-3 and TRBJ1-5; 11 bases are shared with TRBD1. After removal of 2 bases from V and 7 bases from J, the junction contained 13 bases not matched to a gene. Germline V gene data show CDR1 as LGHNA and CDR2 as YSLEER. The CDR3 runs 18 residues. As DNA, the CDR3 is TGCGCCAGCAGCCAACCCTTGGACAGGGGGCAACTTTGGCAGCCCCAGCATTTT. This codes for CASSQPLDRGQLWQPQHF.

The chain links TRBV7-9 to TRBJ1-2; TRBD1 matches at 8 bases. With V trimmed by 3 bases and J by 3 bases, 3 bases remained unmatched. Germline CDR1 and CDR2: SEHNR and FQNEAQ (reference sequence). The CDR3 extends over 14 amino acids. CDR3 amino acids: CASSLGTGDYGYTF. CDR3 in DNA: TGTGCCAGCAGCTTGGGGACAGGCGACTATGGCTACACCTTC.

This clone was found once. The CDR3 nucleotides read TGTGCCAGCAGCCACCGGGACAGGGGCACAGATACGCAGTATTTT. Its translation is CASSHRDRGTDTQYF. V usage is TRBV5-4 and J usage is TRBJ2-3; 9 bases are a match to TRBD1. The germline CDR1 and CDR2 sequences are SGHNT and YYREEE (reference sequence). The CDR3 totals 15 residues. With 4 bases clipped from V and 1 base from J, the junction kept 4 bases outside the gene matches. Drawing the rest from reference TRBV5-4 and TRBJ2-3, the complete variable domain is ETGVTQSPTHLIKTRGQQVTLRCSSQSGHNTVSWYQQALGQGPQFIFQYYREEENGRGNFPPRFSGLQFPNYSSELNVNALELDDSALYLCASSHRDRGTDTQYFGPGTRLTVL.

CDR3 region: CASSGRDRAQEQYF. CDR3 sequence (DNA): TGTGCCAGCAGTGGCCGGGACAGGGCGCAAGAGCAGTACTTC. V usage is TRBV25-1 and J usage is TRBJ2-7, with 9 positions matching TRBD1. CDR3 length: 14 amino acids. The J segment lost 7 bases and the V segment lost 4 bases, leaving 8 bases of the junction unmatched. Germline CDR1 and CDR2: MGHDK and SYGVNS.

This sequence joins TRBV11-2 and TRBJ2-5, with TRBD2 matching over 7 bases. The CDR3 loop spans 15 amino acids. Germline values: CDR1 SGHAT, CDR2 FQNNGV. After removal of 3 bases from V and 4 bases from J, the junction contained 8 bases not matched to a gene. The CDR3 nucleotides read TGTGCCAGCAGCTTTTTTCAGACGGGAGGAGAGACCCAGTACTTC. Translating it yields CASSFFQTGGETQYF. Drawing the rest from reference TRBV11-2 and TRBJ2-5, the complete variable domain is EAGVAQSPRYKIIEKRQSVAFWCNPISGHATLYWYQQILGQGPKLLIQFQNNGVVDDSQLPKDRFSAERLKGVDSTLKIQPAKLEDSAVYLCASSFFQTGGETQYFGPGTRLLVL.

The chain is built from TRBV21-1 and TRBJ2-3; the D segment call TRBD2 is taken from the table without a DNA check. TRBV21-1 is a documented pseudogene. The CDR3 extends over 14 amino acids. The CDR3 reads CASTRREIKDTQYF. CDR3 DNA sequence: TGTGCCAGCACGAGGCGGGAAATAAAAGATACGCAGTATTTT.

This rearrangement joins TRBV27 to TRBJ2-3; D may be TRBD1 (5 bases). This CDR3 spans 13 amino acids. V lost 3 bases, J lost 2 bases, and 6 bases lay in between. The germline V gene encodes CDR1 MNHEY and CDR2 SMNVEV (reference sequence). CDR3 in DNA: TGTGCCAGCAGTTTGGGGCACACAGATACGCAGTATTTT. Translated: CASSLGHTDTQYF.

This chain uses TRBV15 with TRBJ2-7; 11 nucleotides align to TRBD2. The germline CDR1 and CDR2 sequences are LNHNV and YYDKDF (reference sequence). Trimming cost V 6 bases and J 3 bases; bases outside gene matches: 4. The CDR3 length is 14 residues. CDR3 DNA: TGTGCCACCAGGGCACTAGCGGGAGTCTACGAGCAGTACTTC. Translation gives CATRALAGVYEQYF.

This clone was seen just once. This chain joins TRBV12-3 or TRBV12-4 and TRBJ2-3; perhaps TRBD2 as D (5 bases). This CDR3 has 13 amino acids. The CDR3 DNA reads TGTGCAGAGAGTCGAGAGGAGGCAGATACGCAGTATTTT. Translation: CAESREEADTQYF.